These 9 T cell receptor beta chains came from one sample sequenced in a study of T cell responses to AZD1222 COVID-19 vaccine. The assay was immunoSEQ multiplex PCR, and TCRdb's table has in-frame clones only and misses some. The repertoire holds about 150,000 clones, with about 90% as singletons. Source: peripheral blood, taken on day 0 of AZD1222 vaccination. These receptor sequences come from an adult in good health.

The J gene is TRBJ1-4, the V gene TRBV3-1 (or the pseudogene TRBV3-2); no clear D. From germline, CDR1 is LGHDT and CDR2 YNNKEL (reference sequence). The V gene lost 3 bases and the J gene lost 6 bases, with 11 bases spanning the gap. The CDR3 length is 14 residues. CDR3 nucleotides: TGTGCCAGCAGCCAGTGGTCGGGGTATGAAAAACTGTTTTTT. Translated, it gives CASSQWSGYEKLFF.

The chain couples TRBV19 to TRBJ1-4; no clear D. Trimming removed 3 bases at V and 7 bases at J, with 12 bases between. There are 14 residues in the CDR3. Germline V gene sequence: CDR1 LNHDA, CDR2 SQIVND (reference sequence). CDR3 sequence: CASSIFWGSEKLFF. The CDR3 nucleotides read TGTGCCAGTAGTATCTTCTGGGGATCTGAAAAACTGTTTTTT. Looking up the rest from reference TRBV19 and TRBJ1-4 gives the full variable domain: DGGITQSPKYLFRKEGQNVTLSCEQNLNHDAMYWYRQDPGQGLRLIYYSQIVNDFQKGDIAEGYSVSREKKESFPLTVTSAQKNPTAFYLCASSIFWGSEKLFFGSGTQLSVL.

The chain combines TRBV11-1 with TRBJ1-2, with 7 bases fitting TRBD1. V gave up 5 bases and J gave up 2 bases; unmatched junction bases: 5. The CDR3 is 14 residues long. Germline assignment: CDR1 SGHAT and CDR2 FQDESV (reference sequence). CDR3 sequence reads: CASSRGTVNYGYTF. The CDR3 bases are TGTGCCAGCAGCAGGGGGACAGTAAACTATGGCTACACCTTC.

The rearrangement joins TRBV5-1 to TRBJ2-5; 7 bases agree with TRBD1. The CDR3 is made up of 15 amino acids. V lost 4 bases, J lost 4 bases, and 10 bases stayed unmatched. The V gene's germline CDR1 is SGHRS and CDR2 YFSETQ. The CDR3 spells CASSPTRGWGETQYF. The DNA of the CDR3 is TGCGCCAGCAGCCCCACCAGGGGGTGGGGAGAGACCCAGTACTTC.

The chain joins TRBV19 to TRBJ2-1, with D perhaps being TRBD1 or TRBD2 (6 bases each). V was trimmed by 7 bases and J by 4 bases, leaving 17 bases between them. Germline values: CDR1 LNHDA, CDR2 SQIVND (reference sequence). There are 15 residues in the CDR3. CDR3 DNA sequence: TGTGCCAGTACCCCGATGGGGGGCGTGTACAATGAGCAGTTCTTC. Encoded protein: CASTPMGGVYNEQFF.

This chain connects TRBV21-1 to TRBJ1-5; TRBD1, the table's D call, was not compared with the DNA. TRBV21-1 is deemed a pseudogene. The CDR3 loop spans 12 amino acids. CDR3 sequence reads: CASSTRQAHQHF. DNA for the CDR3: TGTGCCAGCAGTACCCGACAGGCCCACCAGCATTTT.

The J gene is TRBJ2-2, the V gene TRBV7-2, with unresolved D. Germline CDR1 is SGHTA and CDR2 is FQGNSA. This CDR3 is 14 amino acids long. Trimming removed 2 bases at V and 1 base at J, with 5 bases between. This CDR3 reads CASSLWVNTGELFF. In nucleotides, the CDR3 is TGTGCCAGCAGCTTATGGGTGAACACCGGGGAGCTGTTTTTT.

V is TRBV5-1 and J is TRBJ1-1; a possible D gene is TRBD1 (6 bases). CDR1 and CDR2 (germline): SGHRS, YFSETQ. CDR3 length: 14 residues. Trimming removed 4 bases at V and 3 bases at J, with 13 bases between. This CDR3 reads CASSQAGGYTEAFF. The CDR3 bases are TGCGCCAGCAGCCAAGCGGGGGGCTACACTGAAGCTTTCTTT.

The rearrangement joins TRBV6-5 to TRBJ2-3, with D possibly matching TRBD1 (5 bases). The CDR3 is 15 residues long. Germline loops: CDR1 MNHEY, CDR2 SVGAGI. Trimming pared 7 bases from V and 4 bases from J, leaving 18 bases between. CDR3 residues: CASKKGPHWADTQYF. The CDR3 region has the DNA TGTGCCAGCAAAAAGGGGCCCCATTGGGCAGATACGCAGTATTTT.